This entry concerns a single TCR beta chain. Its antigen is not known. TCRdb's table, derived via immunoSEQ multiplex PCR, lists solely in-frame clones and lacks some. This sample has roughly 1,100,000 clones, with around 76% found just once. The sample originates from a study of shared clonotypes between healthy human individuals. Study-level background: Every donor yielded three CD4 naive, three CD4 memory, two CD8 naive and one CD8 memory plate. Study results and caveats: Naive CD4 clonotypes overlapped across several donors at roughly 5.1%.

The donors were adults (healthy and HIV-negative) with no recent acute infections or vaccinations. It was into CD45RA+ naive and CD45RA-negative memory subsets that the CD4+ cells were split. V dropped 0 bases and J dropped 3; count of bases not matched to a gene: 6. The CDR3 spans 16 residues. From germline, CDR1 is PRHDT and CDR2 FYEKMQ (reference sequence). This sequence originates from a young man in good health. The genes are TRBV13 and TRBJ2-3; 7 bases align to TRBD2. Sequencing was done on a sample of memory CD4+ T cells sorted from blood. Regarding subset: CD45RA-negative fraction. CDR3 residues: CASSLGLAVVTDTQYF. The CDR3 nucleotides read TGTGCCAGCAGCTTAGGGCTAGCGGTCGTTACAGATACGCAGTATTTT.